The clone carrying this T cell receptor beta chain was counted at least ten times. This specimen comes from a study of T-cell reconstitution after alpha-beta-depleted transplantation in children. Preparation of the TCRbeta library involved a method that used unique molecular identifiers. MiXCR, run by TCRdb on the PCR reads, gives a single entry per CDR3 protein. The repertoire has about 230,000 distinct CDR3 sequences, around 12% of them found once; the top ten carry roughly 2.6%. The source of this sequence is a human donor who donated a stem cell graft to a child with acute lymphoblastic leukemia. Sequences were derived from PBMCs from the stem cell graft donor, sampled from the stem cell graft.

CDR3 sequence reads: CASSLDPGGTEAFF. In nucleotides, the CDR3 is TGTGCCAGCAGCTTAGACCCTGGGGGCACTGAAGCTTTCTTT. The V call is TRBV7-8, the J call TRBJ1-1; perhaps TRBD1 as D (5 bases). Germline-derived CDR1 and CDR2 are SGHVS and FQNEAQ. CDR3 length: 14 residues. V gave up 1 base and J gave up 4 bases, with 10 bases separating them.